The 10 T cell receptor beta chains below were found in one sample sequenced in a study of T-cell reconstitution after alpha-beta-depleted transplantation in children. Unique molecular identifiers were incorporated into the prepared TCRbeta library. TCRdb called the PCR reads again in MiXCR, with one record for every CDR3 protein. Of around 400,000 distinct CDR3 sequences in the sample, roughly a tenth were seen once. The specimen comprised PBMCs from the stem cell graft donor, sampled from the stem cell graft. Receptor source: a human donor who donated a stem cell graft to a child with acute myeloid leukemia.

This clonotype was observed at least ten times. CDR3 bases: TGTGCCAGCAGTACCCGTACTAGCGGGGGGGACTACGAGCAGTACGTC. Protein sequence: CASSTRTSGGDYEQYV. The J gene is TRBJ2-7, the V gene TRBV6-5; TRBD2 matches at 13 bases. This CDR3 has 16 residues. CDR1 is MNHEY and CDR2 is SVGAGI in the germline V gene. V trimming: 5 bases; J trimming: 3 bases; junction bases outside the gene matches: 7.

The V and J genes are TRBV6-2 or TRBV6-3 and TRBJ1-5; no clear D. V was shortened by 2 bases and J by 0 bases, with 17 bases between the two germline ends. Germline values: CDR1 MNHEY, CDR2 SVGEGT. CDR3 length equals 18 residues. The CDR3 region has the DNA TGTGCCAGCAGTTACGACGCGGACCGCTCTCCTAGCAATCAGCCCCAGCATTTT. Translating it yields CASSYDADRSPSNQPQHF.

This clonotype has only a few counts. The V call is TRBV10-3, the J call TRBJ2-3; 8 nucleotides line up with TRBD2. With V trimmed by 8 bases and J by 0 bases, 13 bases remained unmatched. CDR3 length: 17 residues. Germline V gene lookup returns CDR1 ENHRY and CDR2 SYGVKD. CDR3 loop: CAIGGTSGTASTDTQYF. Here the CDR3 DNA reads TGTGCCATCGGCGGCACTAGCGGAACGGCGAGCACAGATACGCAGTATTTT.

This clonotype has a count of ten or more. The chain employs TRBV10-3 and TRBJ2-5; D may be TRBD2 (5 bases). The germline CDR1 and CDR2 sequences are ENHRY and SYGVKD. V shed 4 bases and J shed 5 bases, with 14 bases lying between them. The CDR3 contains 14 residues. The CDR3 DNA sequence: TGTGCCATCAGTGCGGGAAGTAAACCTGAGACCCAGTACTTC. Encoded protein: CAISAGSKPETQYF.

This clonotype was observed a few times. This chain joins TRBV9 and TRBJ2-1, with D unclear. V was cut by 4 bases and J by 0 bases, with 20 bases left in between. The germline CDR1 and CDR2 sequences are SGDLS and YYNGEE. The CDR3 has 18 residues. The CDR3 loop reads CASSPRARPASSYNEQFF. The CDR3 nucleotides are TGTGCCAGCAGCCCTCGAGCACGGCCAGCCTCCTCCTACAATGAGCAGTTCTTC.

This clonotype occurred a few times. The chain is built from TRBV20-1 and TRBJ2-5; 8 nucleotides match TRBD1. V was pared by 2 bases and J by 1 base, with 6 bases of the junction left unmatched. Looked up from germline, CDR1 is DFQATT and CDR2 is SNEGSKA (reference sequence). This CDR3 has 15 residues. This CDR3 reads CSARRDRRPQETQYF. The CDR3 region has the DNA TGCAGTGCTAGACGGGACAGGAGACCCCAAGAGACCCAGTACTTC.

This clonotype turned up a few times. The gene calls are TRBV25-1 and TRBJ2-2; the match to TRBD1 covers 9 bases. The germline V gene has CDR1 MGHDK and CDR2 SYGVNS. J was trimmed by 3 bases and V by 0 bases; bases with no gene match: 8. The CDR3 is made up of 18 amino acids. The CDR3, as DNA: TGTGCCAGCAGTGAATATACGAGACAGGGGGGGGACACCGGGGAGCTGTTTTTT. The encoded protein is CASSEYTRQGGDTGELFF.

This clonotype turned up a few times. V and J are TRBV7-3 and TRBJ2-6; TRBD1 might be the D (6 bases). The V gene's germline CDR1 is SGHTA and CDR2 FQGTGA. This CDR3 comprises 16 residues. Trimming pared 4 bases from V and 2 bases from J, leaving 12 bases between. The CDR3 DNA reads TGTGCCAGCAGCTCCCCAGGGGTACCTGGGGCCAACGTCCTGACTTTC. Translating gives CASSSPGVPGANVLTF.

There are a few counts of this clonotype. The chain combines TRBV20-1 with TRBJ2-4, with D tentatively TRBD2 (7 bases). This CDR3 region has 14 residues. Trimming took off 3 bases at V and 3 bases at J, with 12 bases between the two ends. Per germline, CDR1 DFQATT and CDR2 SNEGSKA (reference sequence). The CDR3 loop reads CSASGGAFKNIQYF. In DNA form, the CDR3 reads TGCAGTGCTAGTGGGGGGGCTTTCAAAAACATTCAGTACTTC.

This clonotype was recorded a few times. The chain couples TRBV20-1 to TRBJ1-5; D possibly corresponds to TRBD1 (6 bases). Trimming removed 5 bases at V and 5 bases at J, with 10 bases between. Germline values: CDR1 DFQATT, CDR2 SNEGSKA (reference sequence). This CDR3 is built from 12 residues. The CDR3 region is CSADAGDQPQHF. CDR3 DNA: TGCAGTGCTGACGCAGGGGATCAGCCCCAGCATTTT.